What follows are 25 T cell receptor beta chains derived from one specimen sequenced in a study of shared clonotypes between healthy human individuals. Generated by immunoSEQ multiplex PCR, the TCRdb table keeps only in-frame clones and is missing some. The sample includes about 470,000 clones, about 76% of them seen just once. Sequencing was performed on PBMCs. The receptor set was obtained from a woman in her thirties or forties in good health. Some clones in this sample may be carry-over from other donors' samples.

Of note for this clone: At the DNA level, this CDR3 is encoded by other sequences in the same sample as well. The V and J genes are TRBV7-9 and TRBJ1-1; D gene uncertain. V gave up 0 bases and J gave up 4 bases, with 6 bases separating them. From germline, CDR1 is SEHNR and CDR2 FQNEAQ (reference sequence). CDR3 length: 13 residues. The CDR3 region has the DNA TGTGCCAGCAGCTTAGCCGGGGTCACTGAAGCTTTCTTT. Its translation is CASSLAGVTEAFF.

With regard to this clone: This may arise from a read error, as a much more abundant clone is one base away. The chain couples TRBV10-1 to TRBJ1-1; TRBD1 is a possible D gene (6 bases). This CDR3 has 13 amino acids. Germline V gene sequence: CDR1 WNHNN, CDR2 SYGVQD (reference sequence). CDR3 protein: CASSEDSYTEASF. The CDR3 coding sequence is TGCGCCAGCAGCGAGGACAGCTACACTGAAGCTTCCTTT.

This clone was found many times. The V gene is TRBV18, the J gene TRBJ1-1, with D hard to call. V lost 2 bases to trimming and J lost 10 bases, with 17 bases between them. The germline CDR1 and CDR2 sequences are KGHSH and LQKENI. The CDR3 spans 14 residues. As DNA, the CDR3 is TGTGCCAGCTCACCAGGGCAGTCGGCAAGGGTAGCTTTCTTT. Translation: CASSPGQSARVAFF.

V and J are TRBV19 and TRBJ1-1, with 8 nucleotides matching TRBD1. The V gene's germline CDR1 is LNHDA and CDR2 SQIVND (reference sequence). This CDR3 region has 19 residues. V was pared by 4 bases and J by 3 bases, with 19 bases of the junction left unmatched. CDR3 loop: CASSTPLMQGALGDTEAFF. The DNA for the CDR3 is TGTGCCAGTAGTACACCCCTGATGCAGGGGGCGTTAGGGGACACTGAAGCTTTCTTT. The whole variable domain, remainder taken from reference TRBV19 and TRBJ1-1, is DGGITQSPKYLFRKEGQNVTLSCEQNLNHDAMYWYRQDPGQGLRLIYYSQIVNDFQKGDIAEGYSVSREKKESFPLTVTSAQKNPTAFYLCASSTPLMQGALGDTEAFFGQGTRLTVV.

This clone was picked up a small number of times. The chain has TRBV5-4 and TRBJ2-1; the D gene is possibly TRBD2 (6 bases). The germline CDR1 and CDR2 sequences are SGHNT and YYREEE (reference sequence). The CDR3 totals 15 residues. V lost 4 bases and J lost 1, with 12 bases in between. CDR3 in DNA: TGTGCCAGCAGCGAGGGAGGTTTTTCCTACAATGAGCAGTTCTTC. It is translated as CASSEGGFSYNEQFF.

Notes on this clone: The same CDR3 can be traced to other DNA sequences in this sample. The chain links TRBV4-2 to TRBJ2-7, with 12 bases aligning to TRBD2. The trim removed 1 base at V and 2 bases at J, leaving 0 bases unmatched. This CDR3 has 15 amino acids. Germline loops: CDR1 LGHNA, CDR2 YNFKEQ. The CDR3 is CASSQGTSGAYEQYF. Written as DNA, the CDR3 is TGTGCCAGCAGCCAAGGGACTAGCGGGGCCTACGAGCAGTACTTC.

This chain connects TRBV7-2 to TRBJ2-2; tentative D call: TRBD1 (5 bases). V dropped 8 bases and J dropped 6 bases, with 19 bases sitting between them. Germline-derived CDR1 and CDR2 are SGHTA and FQGNSA. The CDR3 runs 15 residues. CDR3 sequence reads: CASGPPAGRPGELFF. The CDR3 region has the DNA TGTGCCAGCGGGCCTCCCGCAGGGCGTCCCGGGGAGCTGTTTTTT.

This clone was seen a few times. V usage is TRBV11-3 and J usage is TRBJ2-5; possibly TRBD2 for D (7 bases). CDR3 length: 14 residues. Trimming took off 1 base at V and 7 bases at J, with 13 bases between the two ends. The germline V gene has CDR1 SGHNT and CDR2 YENEEA. For the CDR3, the DNA is TGTGCCAGCAGCTTAGGGGGGGGCTCCGGGACCCAGTACTTC. Amino acids: CASSLGGGSGTQYF.

The chain couples TRBV9 to TRBJ2-1; D gene unclear. The CDR3 consists of 13 residues. CDR1 and CDR2 from the germline V gene are SGDLS and YYNGEE. V lost 0 bases and J lost 4, with 5 bases in between. CDR3 amino acids: CASSVALYNEQFF. CDR3 nucleotides: TGTGCCAGCAGCGTAGCACTTTACAATGAGCAGTTCTTC.

The V call is TRBV28, the J call TRBJ2-1; 10 positions match TRBD2. There are 14 residues in the CDR3. From germline, CDR1 is MDHEN and CDR2 SYDVKM. V shed 8 bases, J shed 4 bases, and the junction held 5 bases outside the gene matches. CDR3 in DNA: TGTGCCAGCGGATTTAGCGGGAGGTACAATGAGCAGTTCTTC. It codes for CASGFSGRYNEQFF.

This chain uses TRBV7-9 with TRBJ1-1; D gene unclear. This CDR3 is built from 11 residues. V was shortened by 5 bases and J by 12 bases, with 13 bases between the two germline ends. Germline assignment: CDR1 SEHNR and CDR2 FQNEAQ (reference sequence). CDR3 protein: CASSRFDEPFF. DNA for the CDR3: TGTGCCAGCAGCCGTTTTGATGAGCCTTTCTTT.

The gene calls are TRBV5-4 and TRBJ2-3; the match to TRBD1 covers 7 bases. Germline V CDR1 and CDR2: SGHNT, YYREEE (reference sequence). The J segment lost 1 base and the V segment lost 2 bases, leaving 1 base of the junction unmatched. The CDR3 runs to 14 residues. CDR3 bases: TGTGCCAGCAGCTTCGACAGGGGCACAGATACGCAGTATTTT. It yields the protein CASSFDRGTDTQYF.

The chain is built from TRBV16 and TRBJ2-3, with D perhaps matching TRBD1 (7 bases). Per the germline V gene, CDR1 is KGHSY and CDR2 is FQNENV. This CDR3 is 16 amino acids long. V was clipped by 4 bases and J by 0 bases, with 14 bases between them. This CDR3 is CASSPRPGGSTDTQYF. The CDR3 DNA reads TGTGCCAGCAGCCCTAGACCAGGGGGGAGCACAGATACGCAGTATTTT.

The chain has TRBV7-2 and TRBJ2-7; tentative D call: TRBD2 (5 bases). Germline-derived CDR1 and CDR2 are SGHTA and FQGNSA. V dropped 5 bases and J dropped 2 bases, with 19 bases sitting between them. The CDR3 runs to 16 residues. The CDR3 sequence: CASSPSSSIKTYEQYF. DNA of the CDR3: TGTGCCAGCAGCCCCTCTAGCTCAATAAAGACCTACGAGCAGTACTTC.

This clone turned up a few times. This rearrangement joins TRBV5-6 to TRBJ1-3; no reliable D call. This CDR3 region has 16 residues. Germline values: CDR1 SGHDT, CDR2 YYEEEE. Trimming left V 1 base short and J 0 bases short, with 11 bases between. CDR3 in DNA: TGTGCCAGCAGCTTGTTGATCCCCCGCTCTGGAAACACCATATATTTT. This sequence encodes CASSLLIPRSGNTIYF. The whole variable domain, filled in from reference TRBV5-6 and TRBJ1-3, reads DAGVTQSPTHLIKTRGQQVTLRCSPKSGHDTVSWYQQALGQGPQFIFQYYEEEERQRGNFPDRFSGHQFPNYSSELNVNALLLGDSALYLCASSLLIPRSGNTIYFGEGSWLTVV.

V is TRBV6-4 and J is TRBJ2-1; 8 bases align to TRBD2. CDR3 length: 14 residues. Germline V gene lookup returns CDR1 MRHNA and CDR2 SNTAGT. The ends lost 4 bases at V and 7 bases at J; junction bases unmatched: 6. The CDR3 DNA sequence: TGTGCCAGCAGTGTGTTAGCGGGAAGGAATGAGCAGTTCTTC. It specifies CASSVLAGRNEQFF.

This chain links TRBV9 with TRBJ2-7; no clear D gene. The CDR3 has 15 residues. V gave up 0 bases and J gave up 2 bases, with 12 bases separating them. The germline V gene encodes CDR1 SGDLS and CDR2 YYNGEE. CDR3 sequence: CASSVGWTATYEQYF. In DNA, the CDR3 is TGTGCCAGCAGCGTAGGATGGACGGCGACCTACGAGCAGTACTTC.

The rearrangement links TRBV27 to TRBJ2-7; D perhaps matches TRBD1 (5 bases). The CDR3 covers 15 residues. Germline CDR1 MNHEY, CDR2 SMNVEV (reference sequence). V gave up 5 bases and J gave up 6 bases, with 20 bases separating them. The CDR3 spells CASSPTTGASGEQYF. CDR3 bases: TGTGCCAGCAGTCCAACAACAGGAGCGAGTGGCGAGCAGTACTTC.

The chain couples TRBV27 to TRBJ1-2; 8 positions agree with TRBD1. The length of the CDR3 is 13 residues. Germline CDR1 reads MNHEY; CDR2 reads SMNVEV (reference sequence). V trimming: 5 bases; J trimming: 6 bases; junction bases outside the gene matches: 5. The CDR3 DNA reads TGTGCCAGCAGTCCTCGACAGGGGAATGGCTACACCTTC. It encodes CASSPRQGNGYTF.

J is TRBJ2-5 and V is TRBV25-1; 11 bases match TRBD2. The CDR3 runs to 13 residues. The trim removed 5 bases at V and 7 bases at J, leaving 3 bases unmatched. Germline values: CDR1 MGHDK, CDR2 SYGVNS. CDR3 coding DNA: TGTGCCAGCAGTCAACTAGCGGGAGTGACCCAGTACTTC. Translating it yields CASSQLAGVTQYF.

The chain joins TRBV28 to TRBJ2-1, with 7 bases aligning to TRBD1. Germline assignment: CDR1 MDHEN and CDR2 SYDVKM. The CDR3 has 13 amino acids. The trim removed 8 bases at V and 7 bases at J, leaving 8 bases unmatched. The CDR3 loop is CASLRQGLNEQFF. The CDR3 coding sequence is TGTGCCAGCCTAAGACAGGGTTTGAATGAGCAGTTCTTC. Filled out from reference TRBV28 and TRBJ2-1, the complete variable domain reads DVKVTQSSRYLVKRTGEKVFLECVQDMDHENMFWYRQDPGLGLRLIYFSYDVKMKEKGDIPEGYSVSREKKERFSLILESASTNQTSMYLCASLRQGLNEQFFGPGTRLTVL.

The CDR3 bases are TGTGCCAGCAGTTCGTACCGGGACATAGACGGCTACACCTTC. Protein sequence: CASSSYRDIDGYTF. The chain links TRBV28 to TRBJ1-2; possibly TRBD1 for D (6 bases). The CDR3 extends over 14 amino acids. The germline V gene has CDR1 MDHEN and CDR2 SYDVKM. Deletions cut 4 bases from V and 8 bases from J, with 17 bases between.

The chain has TRBV28 and TRBJ2-5, with a possible D match to TRBD1 (5 bases). CDR1 and CDR2 from the germline V gene are MDHEN and SYDVKM. V dropped 6 bases and J dropped 0 bases, with 20 bases sitting between them. This CDR3 has 17 residues. The CDR3 sequence is CASSPGLGRDHQETQYF. The CDR3, as DNA: TGTGCCAGCAGCCCCGGGCTAGGCAGGGATCACCAAGAGACCCAGTACTTC. The full variable domain, rest sourced from reference TRBV28 and TRBJ2-5, is DVKVTQSSRYLVKRTGEKVFLECVQDMDHENMFWYRQDPGLGLRLIYFSYDVKMKEKGDIPEGYSVSREKKERFSLILESASTNQTSMYLCASSPGLGRDHQETQYFGPGTRLLVL.

This clone was detected only once. The J gene is TRBJ2-2, the V gene TRBV18; D gene ambiguous. V lost 4 bases to trimming and J lost 4 bases, with 7 bases between them. This CDR3 has 13 residues. CDR1 KGHSH and CDR2 LQKENI come from the germline V gene. This CDR3 is CASSLVTTGELFF. The CDR3 DNA is TGTGCCAGCTCACTCGTGACCACCGGGGAGCTGTTTTTT.

This chain joins TRBV30 and TRBJ2-1, with 9 bases that match TRBD2. The CDR3 extends over 14 amino acids. Germline loops: CDR1 GTSNPN, CDR2 SVGIG (reference sequence). Germline trimming cut 1 base from V and 6 bases from J; bases unmatched to any gene: 4. DNA for the CDR3: TGTGCCTGGAGTGGCCTAGCGGGATCCAATGAGCAGTTCTTC. Translating gives CAWSGLAGSNEQFF.